The 17 T cell receptor beta chains below all came from one sample that was sequenced in a study of CD8+ T cells in alopecia areata. Extracted RNA was reverse transcribed, and the resulting cDNA served as sequencing template. Profiling relied on immunoSEQ multiplex PCR, and the TCRdb table lists in-frame clones only, not all of them. Here the sample spans roughly 110,000 clones, less than 75% being singletons. The treatment: oral pan-JAK inhibitor, 5-10 mg twice daily. This sample comprised CD8+ T cells sorted from blood, obtained at week 24, from a patient treated with tofacitinib. Receptor source: a human donor with alopecia areata.

The chain links TRBV29-1 to TRBJ2-1; possible D gene TRBD1, 5 bases. Germline V gene sequence: CDR1 SQVTM, CDR2 ANQGSEA. Trimming left V 1 base short and J 4 bases short, with 20 bases between. This CDR3 is built from 17 residues. The CDR3 is CSVEGGGTNLLYNEQFF. The CDR3 region has the DNA TGCAGCGTTGAAGGGGGCGGTACCAATCTATTATACAATGAGCAGTTCTTC.

The chain carries TRBV2 and TRBJ2-2, with 7 nucleotides matching TRBD2. V was pared by 7 bases and J by 0 bases, with 2 bases of the junction left unmatched. The V gene's germline CDR1 is SNHLY and CDR2 FYNNEI. The CDR3 consists of 14 residues. In DNA form, the CDR3 reads TGTGCCAGCACCGGACTAGCGAACACCGGGGAGCTGTTTTTT. Protein product: CASTGLANTGELFF.

The rearrangement joins TRBV13 to TRBJ2-3, with TRBD2 identical over 9 bases. The CDR3 sequence is 15 residues long. Trimming removed 4 bases from V and 6 bases from J; junction bases left unmatched: 8. Looked up from germline, CDR1 is PRHDT and CDR2 is FYEKMQ (reference sequence). CDR3 sequence: CASSYSGGAMDTQYF. The CDR3 DNA reads as TGTGCCAGCAGCTATAGCGGGGGTGCGATGGATACGCAGTATTTT.

The chain carries TRBV25-1 and TRBJ1-2, with TRBD1 as a possible D gene (5 bases). CDR3 length equals 14 residues. The germline CDR1 and CDR2 sequences are MGHDK and SYGVNS. The V gene lost 4 bases and the J gene lost 8 bases, with 17 bases spanning the gap. This chain's CDR3 is CASSVTGALGGYTF. As DNA, the CDR3 is TGTGCCAGCAGTGTAACTGGGGCTTTGGGCGGCTACACCTTC.

This clone was seen only a few times. The rearrangement uses TRBV6-5 and TRBJ1-1; 7 nucleotides agree with TRBD1. V lost 6 bases and J lost 4; bases outside the gene matches: 8. There are 14 residues in the CDR3. Germline-derived CDR1 and CDR2 are MNHEY and SVGAGI. The CDR3 loop reads CASRVEGAGTEAFF. In DNA form, the CDR3 reads TGTGCCAGCAGGGTGGAGGGGGCAGGCACTGAAGCTTTCTTT.

The chain employs TRBV4-2 and TRBJ1-4, with a weak D call TRBD1 (5 bases). The germline CDR1 and CDR2 sequences are LGHNA and YNFKEQ. The CDR3 has 16 amino acids. V lost 0 bases and J 7 bases, leaving 15 bases between the germline ends. The CDR3 is CASSQEPGTIVEKLFF. DNA of the CDR3: TGTGCCAGCAGCCAAGAACCTGGGACCATCGTTGAAAAACTGTTTTTT.

This clone was detected only a few times. The V and J genes are TRBV12-5 and TRBJ1-5; D is possibly TRBD1 (5 bases). The germline V gene has CDR1 LGHNT and CDR2 FRNRAP. Deletions cut 5 bases from V and 1 base from J, with 9 bases between. This CDR3 contains 14 residues. The CDR3 nucleotides are TGTGCTAGTGGTAACCCAGGGAGCAATCAGCCCCAGCATTTT. Translated, it gives CASGNPGSNQPQHF.

J is TRBJ1-2 and V is TRBV25-1; D gene ambiguous. The germline gives CDR1 MGHDK, CDR2 SYGVNS. The V gene lost 3 bases and the J gene lost 4 bases, with 15 bases spanning the gap. CDR3 length: 15 residues. The CDR3 sequence: CASSEGGAPAYGYTF. The CDR3 DNA is TGTGCCAGCAGTGAGGGAGGCGCTCCCGCCTATGGCTACACCTTC.

V is TRBV13 and J is TRBJ2-7; TRBD1 or TRBD2 may be the D gene (5 bases each). Trimming pared 5 bases from V and 6 bases from J, leaving 20 bases between. Per germline, CDR1 PRHDT and CDR2 FYEKMQ (reference sequence). This CDR3 is 15 amino acids long. The CDR3 DNA is TGTGCCAGCAGCCCTACCGTCGGGACCCCTTCCGAGCAGTACTTC. Translating gives CASSPTVGTPSEQYF.

This clone has more than one count but fewer than ten. Germline and junction disagree at one end, which may indicate a read error. J is TRBJ1-1 and V is TRBV10-3; D gene uncertain. The germline gives CDR1 ENHRY, CDR2 SYGVKD. The CDR3 loop spans 14 amino acids. The CDR3 coding sequence is TGTGCCAGCAGTTCACAACCGGGATACACTGAAGCTTTCTTT. Amino acids: CASSSQPGYTEAFF.

The chain recombines TRBV2 with TRBJ1-2, with D hard to call. This CDR3 spans 13 amino acids. The germline gives CDR1 SNHLY, CDR2 FYNNEI. Trimming left V 3 bases short and J 7 bases short, with 12 bases between. The CDR3 DNA reads TGTGCCAGCAGTGACCCGTGGAGCGGTGGCTACACCTTC. Its protein product is CASSDPWSGGYTF. The variable domain in full, completed from reference TRBV2 and TRBJ1-2, reads EPEVTQTPSHQVTQMGQEVILRCVPISNHLYFYWYRQILGQKVEFLVSFYNNEISEKSEIFDDQFSVERPDGSNFTLKIRSTKLEDSAMYFCASSDPWSGGYTFGSGTRLTVV.

V and J are TRBV7-9 and TRBJ2-5; no clear D. This CDR3 spans 12 amino acids. Per germline, CDR1 SEHNR and CDR2 FQNEAQ (reference sequence). V lost 6 bases and J 0 bases, leaving 5 bases between the germline ends. CDR3 DNA sequence: TGTGCCAGCAGTCGGGACCAAGAGACCCAGTACTTC. Protein sequence: CASSRDQETQYF.

This clone has just a few counts. The V call is TRBV29-1, the J call TRBJ2-7; D possibly corresponds to TRBD1 (5 bases). The CDR3 has 12 residues. V shed 1 base and J shed 6 bases, with 10 bases lying between them. Germline V gene lookup returns CDR1 SQVTM and CDR2 ANQGSEA. CDR3 bases: TGCAGCGTTGAAGTTACAGGCTTCGAGCAGTACTTC. Translation gives CSVEVTGFEQYF.

J is TRBJ1-3 and V is TRBV5-6; weak D call: TRBD1 (5 bases). Per the germline V gene, CDR1 is SGHDT and CDR2 is YYEEEE. The CDR3 runs to 16 residues. Trimming took 0 bases from V and 3 from J, leaving 13 bases between them. DNA of the CDR3: TGTGCCAGCAGCTTGGAAGGGGAAGCTCTTGGAAACACCATATATTTT. Its translation is CASSLEGEALGNTIYF.

This clone was found once. V and J are TRBV13 and TRBJ2-7, with D tentatively TRBD2 (6 bases). Looked up from germline, CDR1 is PRHDT and CDR2 is FYEKMQ (reference sequence). The V end was cut by 11 bases, the J end by 0 bases, with 14 bases between. The CDR3 totals 13 residues. The CDR3 region has the DNA TGTGCCTCCTGCGGGGAAAGCTCCTACGAGCAGTACTTC. It encodes CASCGESSYEQYF.

The chain employs TRBV7-8 and TRBJ1-2; 8 bases align to TRBD1. The CDR3 is made up of 13 amino acids. V gave up 5 bases and J gave up 4 bases; unmatched junction bases: 3. The germline CDR1 and CDR2 sequences are SGHVS and FQNEAQ. The CDR3 region is CASSLDRGYGYTF. The DNA of the CDR3 is TGTGCCAGCAGCCTTGACAGGGGCTATGGCTACACCTTC.

The chain combines TRBV15 with TRBJ2-5; D remains unclear. The closer fit of TRBJ2-7 to the DNA end suggests the J call may be wrong. Germline-derived CDR1 and CDR2 are LNHNV and YYDKDF (reference sequence). The CDR3 has 13 amino acids. The CDR3 DNA sequence: TGTGCCACCAGCAGAGCGGAAGGGTACGAGCAGTACTTC. Translated, it gives CATSRAEGYEQYF.